This T cell receptor (beta chain) was profiled in a study of cytomegalovirus exposure and HLA in healthy donors. The PCR contained 60 Vbeta and 13 Jbeta primers. Method: immunoSEQ multiplex PCR; TCRdb's copy keeps in-frame clones and lacks some. The sample lists about 180,000 clones, about 80% occurring once. Germline values: CDR1 LNHDA, CDR2 SQIVND (reference sequence). The V end lost 3 bases, the J end lost 1 base, and 9 bases lay between the germline ends. The CDR3 is 14 amino acids. The receptor's source is a man in his sixties in good health and CMV-seronegative. The chain links TRBV19 to TRBJ1-1; no reliable D call. Sequencing was carried out using PBMCs. CDR3 residues: CASSISEANTEAFF. CDR3 DNA sequence: TGTGCCAGTAGTATCAGTGAGGCGAACACTGAAGCTTTCTTT.